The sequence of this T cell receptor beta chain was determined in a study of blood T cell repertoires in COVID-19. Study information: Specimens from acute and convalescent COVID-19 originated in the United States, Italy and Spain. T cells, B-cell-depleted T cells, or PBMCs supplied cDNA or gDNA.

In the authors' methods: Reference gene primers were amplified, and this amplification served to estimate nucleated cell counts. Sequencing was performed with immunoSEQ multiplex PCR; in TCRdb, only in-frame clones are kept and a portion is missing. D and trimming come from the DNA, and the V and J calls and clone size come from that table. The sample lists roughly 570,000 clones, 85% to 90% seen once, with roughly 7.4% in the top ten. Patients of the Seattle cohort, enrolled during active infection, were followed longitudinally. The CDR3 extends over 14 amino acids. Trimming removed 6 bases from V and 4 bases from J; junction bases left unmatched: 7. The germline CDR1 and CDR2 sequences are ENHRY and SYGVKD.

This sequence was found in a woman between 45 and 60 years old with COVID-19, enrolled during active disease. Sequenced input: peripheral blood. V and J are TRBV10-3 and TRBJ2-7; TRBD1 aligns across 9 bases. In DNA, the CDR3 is TGTGCCATCAGAAGACAGGGGGGCCTATACGAGCAGTACTTC. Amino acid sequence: CAIRRQGGLYEQYF.